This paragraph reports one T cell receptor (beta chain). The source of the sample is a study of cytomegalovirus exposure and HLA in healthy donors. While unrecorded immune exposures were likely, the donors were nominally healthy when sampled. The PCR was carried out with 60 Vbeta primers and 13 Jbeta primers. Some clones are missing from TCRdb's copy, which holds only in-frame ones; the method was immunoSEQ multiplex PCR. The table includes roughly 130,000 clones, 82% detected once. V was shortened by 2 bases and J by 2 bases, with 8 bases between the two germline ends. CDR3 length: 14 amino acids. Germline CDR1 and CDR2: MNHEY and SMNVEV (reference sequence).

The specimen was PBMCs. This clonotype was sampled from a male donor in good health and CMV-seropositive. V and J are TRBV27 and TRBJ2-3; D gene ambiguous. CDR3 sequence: CASSLIALTDTQYF. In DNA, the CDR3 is TGTGCCAGCAGTTTAATAGCTCTCACAGATACGCAGTATTTT.